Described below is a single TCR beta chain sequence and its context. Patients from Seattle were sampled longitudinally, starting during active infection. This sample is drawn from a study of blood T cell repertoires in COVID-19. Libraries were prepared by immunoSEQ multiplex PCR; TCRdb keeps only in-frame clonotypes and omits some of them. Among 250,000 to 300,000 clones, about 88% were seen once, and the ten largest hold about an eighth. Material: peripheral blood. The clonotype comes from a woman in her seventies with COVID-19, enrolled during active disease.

CDR3 sequence: CATSDTSGVSYNEQFF. The CDR3 DNA reads TGTGCCACCAGTGACACTAGCGGGGTGTCCTACAATGAGCAGTTCTTC. The V gene is TRBV24-1, the J gene TRBJ2-1, with 10 bases lining up with TRBD2. The junction had 3 bases not matched to a gene; V was cut back by 4 bases and J by 1 base. The CDR3 runs to 16 residues. The germline V gene has CDR1 KGHDR and CDR2 SFDVKD.